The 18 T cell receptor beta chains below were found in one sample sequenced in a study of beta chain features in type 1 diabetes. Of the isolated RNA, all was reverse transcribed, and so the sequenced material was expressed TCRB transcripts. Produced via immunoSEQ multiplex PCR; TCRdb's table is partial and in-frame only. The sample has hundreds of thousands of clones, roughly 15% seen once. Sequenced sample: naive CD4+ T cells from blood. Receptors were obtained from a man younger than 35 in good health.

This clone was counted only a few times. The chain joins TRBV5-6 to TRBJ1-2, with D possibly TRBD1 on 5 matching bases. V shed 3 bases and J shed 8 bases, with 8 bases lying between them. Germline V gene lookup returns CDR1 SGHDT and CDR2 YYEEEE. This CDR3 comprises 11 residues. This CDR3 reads CASSWRQGYTF. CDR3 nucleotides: TGTGCCAGCAGCTGGCGACAGGGCTACACCTTC.

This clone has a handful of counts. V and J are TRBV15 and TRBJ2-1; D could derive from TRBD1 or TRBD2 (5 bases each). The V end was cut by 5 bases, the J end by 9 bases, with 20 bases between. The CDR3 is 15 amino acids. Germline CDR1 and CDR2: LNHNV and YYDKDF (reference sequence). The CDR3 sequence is CATSGAGRGGSEQFF. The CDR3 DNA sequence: TGTGCCACCAGCGGGGCGGGCAGAGGCGGTTCTGAGCAGTTCTTC.

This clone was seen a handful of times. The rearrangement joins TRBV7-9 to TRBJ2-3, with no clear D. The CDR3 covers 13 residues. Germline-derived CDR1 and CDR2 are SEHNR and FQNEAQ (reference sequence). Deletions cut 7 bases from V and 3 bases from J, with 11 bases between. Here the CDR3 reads CASTRSSTDTQYF. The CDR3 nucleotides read TGTGCCAGCACCCGGTCGAGTACAGATACGCAGTATTTT. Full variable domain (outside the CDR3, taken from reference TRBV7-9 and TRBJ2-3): DTGVSQNPRHKITKRGQNVTFRCDPISEHNRLYWYRQTLGQGPEFLTYFQNEAQLEKSRLLSDRFSAERPKGSFSTLEIQRTEQGDSAMYLCASTRSSTDTQYFGPGTRLTVL.

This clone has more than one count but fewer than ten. The CDR3 reads CANSRDRGREQYF. In DNA, the CDR3 is TGTGCCAACTCCCGGGACAGGGGTAGGGAGCAGTACTTC. This chain joins TRBV5-4 and TRBJ2-7; 10 nucleotides agree with TRBD1. J lost 7 bases, V lost 9 bases, and 10 bases had no gene match. Germline V gene lookup returns CDR1 SGHNT and CDR2 YYREEE (reference sequence). The CDR3 has 13 residues.

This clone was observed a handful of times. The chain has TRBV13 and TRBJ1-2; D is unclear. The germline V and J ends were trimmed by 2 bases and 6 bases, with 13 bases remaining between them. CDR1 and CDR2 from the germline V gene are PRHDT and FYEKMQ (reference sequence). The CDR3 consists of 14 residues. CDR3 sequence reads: CASSLQSLVDGYTF. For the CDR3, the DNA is TGTGCCAGCAGCTTACAGTCCTTGGTGGATGGCTACACCTTC.

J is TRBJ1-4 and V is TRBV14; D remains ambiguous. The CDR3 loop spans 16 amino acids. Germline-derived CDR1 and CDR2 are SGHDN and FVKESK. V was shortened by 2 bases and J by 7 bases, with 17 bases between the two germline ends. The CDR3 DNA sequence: TGTGCCAGCAGCCAAAGGCTGCGGGGAGGAGCTGAAAAACTGTTTTTT. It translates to CASSQRLRGGAEKLFF.

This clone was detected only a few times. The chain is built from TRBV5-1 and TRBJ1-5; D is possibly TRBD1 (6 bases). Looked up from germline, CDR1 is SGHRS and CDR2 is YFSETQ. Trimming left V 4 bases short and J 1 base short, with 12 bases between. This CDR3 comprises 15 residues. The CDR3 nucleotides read TGCGCCAGCAGCGTAACAGGGCTGAGCAATCAGCCCCAGCATTTT. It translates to CASSVTGLSNQPQHF.

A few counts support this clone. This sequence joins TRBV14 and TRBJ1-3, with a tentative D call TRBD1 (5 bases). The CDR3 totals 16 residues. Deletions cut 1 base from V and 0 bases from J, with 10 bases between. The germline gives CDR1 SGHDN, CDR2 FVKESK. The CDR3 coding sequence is TGTGCCAGCAGCCAAGGACAGAGACCCTCTGGAAACACCATATATTTT. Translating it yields CASSQGQRPSGNTIYF. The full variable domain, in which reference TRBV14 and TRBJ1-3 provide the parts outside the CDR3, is EAGVTQFPSHSVIEKGQTVTLRCDPISGHDNLYWYRRVMGKEIKFLLHFVKESKQDESGMPNNRFLAERTGGTYSTLKVQPAELEDSGVYFCASSQGQRPSGNTIYFGEGSWLTVV.

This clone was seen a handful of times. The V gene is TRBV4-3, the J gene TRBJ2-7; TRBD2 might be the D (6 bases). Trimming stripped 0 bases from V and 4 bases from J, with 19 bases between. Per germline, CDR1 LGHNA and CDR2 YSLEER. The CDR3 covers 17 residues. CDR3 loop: CASSQEVRREERYEQYF. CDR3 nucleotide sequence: TGCGCCAGCAGCCAAGAAGTTAGGAGGGAAGAGAGGTACGAGCAGTACTTC.

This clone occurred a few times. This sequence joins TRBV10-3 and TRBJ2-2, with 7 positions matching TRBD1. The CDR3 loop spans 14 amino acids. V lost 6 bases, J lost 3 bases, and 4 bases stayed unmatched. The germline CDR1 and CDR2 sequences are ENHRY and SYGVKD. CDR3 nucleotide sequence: TGTGCCATCAGCCGACAGGGTCACACCGGGGAGCTGTTTTTT. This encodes CAISRQGHTGELFF.

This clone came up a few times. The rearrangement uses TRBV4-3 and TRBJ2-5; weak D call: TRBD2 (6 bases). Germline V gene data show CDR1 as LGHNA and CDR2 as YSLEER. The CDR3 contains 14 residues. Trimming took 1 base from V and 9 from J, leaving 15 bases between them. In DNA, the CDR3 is TGCGCCAGCAGCCAAGGGGGGGATGTGGCGCCCCAGTACTTC. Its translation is CASSQGGDVAPQYF.

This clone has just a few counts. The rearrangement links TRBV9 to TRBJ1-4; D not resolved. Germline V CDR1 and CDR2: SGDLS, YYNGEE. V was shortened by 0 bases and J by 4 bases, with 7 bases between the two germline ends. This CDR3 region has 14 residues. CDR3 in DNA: TGTGCCAGCAGCGTAGCGGGTCGTAATGAAAAACTGTTTTTT. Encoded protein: CASSVAGRNEKLFF.

The CDR3 nucleotides read TGCAGCGTTGAGGGCGACGGCACAGATACGCAGTATTTT. It encodes CSVEGDGTDTQYF. V and J are TRBV29-1 and TRBJ2-3; D is uncertain. Trimming took off 3 bases at V and 1 base at J, with 8 bases between the two ends. In germline, CDR1 is SQVTM, CDR2 ANQGSEA. The length of the CDR3 is 13 residues.

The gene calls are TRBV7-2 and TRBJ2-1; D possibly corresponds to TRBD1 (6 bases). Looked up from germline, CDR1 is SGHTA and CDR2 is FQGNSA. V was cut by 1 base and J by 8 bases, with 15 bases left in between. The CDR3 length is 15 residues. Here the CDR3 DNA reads TGTGCCAGCAGCTTAGGGGGGCGGTGGATCGATGAGCAGTTCTTC. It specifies CASSLGGRWIDEQFF.

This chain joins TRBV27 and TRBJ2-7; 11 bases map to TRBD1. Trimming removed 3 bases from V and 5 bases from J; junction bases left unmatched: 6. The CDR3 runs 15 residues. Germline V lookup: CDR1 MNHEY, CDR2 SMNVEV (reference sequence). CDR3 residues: CASSFWGQGGHEQYF. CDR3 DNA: TGTGCCAGCAGTTTTTGGGGACAGGGGGGCCACGAGCAGTACTTC.

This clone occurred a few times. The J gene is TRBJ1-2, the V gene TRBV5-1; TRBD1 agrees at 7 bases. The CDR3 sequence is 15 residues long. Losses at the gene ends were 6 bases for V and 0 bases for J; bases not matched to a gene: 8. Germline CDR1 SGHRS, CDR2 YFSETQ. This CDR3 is CASTSGGQSNYGYTF. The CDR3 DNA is TGCGCCAGCACGTCAGGGGGACAATCTAACTATGGCTACACCTTC.

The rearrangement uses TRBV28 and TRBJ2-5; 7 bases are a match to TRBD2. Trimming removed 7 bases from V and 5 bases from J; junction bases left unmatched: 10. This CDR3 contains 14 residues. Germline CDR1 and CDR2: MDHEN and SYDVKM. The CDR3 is CASTPRTSGETQYF. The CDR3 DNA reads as TGTGCCAGCACCCCCCGGACTAGTGGTGAGACCCAGTACTTC.

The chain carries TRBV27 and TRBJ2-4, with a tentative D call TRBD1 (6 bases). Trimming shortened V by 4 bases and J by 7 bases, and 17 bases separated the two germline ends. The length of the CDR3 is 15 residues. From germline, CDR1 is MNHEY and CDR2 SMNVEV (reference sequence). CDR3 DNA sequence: TGTGCCAGCAGTTATCTACAGGGTAAAGGGAACATTCAGTACTTC. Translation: CASSYLQGKGNIQYF.